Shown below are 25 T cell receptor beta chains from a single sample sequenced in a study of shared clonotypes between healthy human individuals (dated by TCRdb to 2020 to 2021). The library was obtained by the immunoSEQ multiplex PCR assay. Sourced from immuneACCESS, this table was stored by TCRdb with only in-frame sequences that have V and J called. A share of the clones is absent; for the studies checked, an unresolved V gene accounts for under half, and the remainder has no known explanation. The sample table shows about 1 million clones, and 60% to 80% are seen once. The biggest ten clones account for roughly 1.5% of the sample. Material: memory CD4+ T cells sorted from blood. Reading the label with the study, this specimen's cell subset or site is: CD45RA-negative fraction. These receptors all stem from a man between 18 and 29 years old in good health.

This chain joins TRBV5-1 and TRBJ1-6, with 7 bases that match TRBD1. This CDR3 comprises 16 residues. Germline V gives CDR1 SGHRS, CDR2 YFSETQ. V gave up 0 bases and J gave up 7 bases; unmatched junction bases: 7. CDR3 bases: TGCGCCAGCAGCTTGGGATGGGACAGCTCAAATTCACCCCTCCACTTT. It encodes CASSLGWDSSNSPLHF.

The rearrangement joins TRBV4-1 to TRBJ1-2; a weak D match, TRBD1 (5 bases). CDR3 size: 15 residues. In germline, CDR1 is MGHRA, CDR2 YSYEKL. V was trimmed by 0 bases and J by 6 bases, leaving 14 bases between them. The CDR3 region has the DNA TGCGCCAGCAGCCAAGAAACAGGTTCTCTTGATGGCTACACCTTC. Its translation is CASSQETGSLDGYTF.

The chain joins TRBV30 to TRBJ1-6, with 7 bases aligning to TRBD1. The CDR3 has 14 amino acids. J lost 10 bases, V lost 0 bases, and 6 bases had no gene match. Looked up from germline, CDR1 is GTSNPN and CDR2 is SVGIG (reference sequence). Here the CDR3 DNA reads TGTGCCTGGAGTGTACAAAGGGGGCGATCACCCCTCCACTTT. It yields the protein CAWSVQRGRSPLHF.

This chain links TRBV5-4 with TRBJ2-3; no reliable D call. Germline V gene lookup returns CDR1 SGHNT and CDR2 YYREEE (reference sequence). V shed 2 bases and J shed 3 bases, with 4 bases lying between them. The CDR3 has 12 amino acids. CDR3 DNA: TGTGCCAGCAGCTTCTATACAGATACGCAGTATTTT. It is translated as CASSFYTDTQYF. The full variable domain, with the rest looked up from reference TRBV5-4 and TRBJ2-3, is ETGVTQSPTHLIKTRGQQVTLRCSSQSGHNTVSWYQQALGQGPQFIFQYYREEENGRGNFPPRFSGLQFPNYSSELNVNALELDDSALYLCASSFYTDTQYFGPGTRLTVL.

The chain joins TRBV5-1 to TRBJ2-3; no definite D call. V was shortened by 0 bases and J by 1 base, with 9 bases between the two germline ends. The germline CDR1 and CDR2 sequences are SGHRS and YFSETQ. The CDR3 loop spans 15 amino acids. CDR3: CASSLGTPRTDTQYF. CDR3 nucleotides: TGCGCCAGCAGCTTGGGGACGCCACGCACAGATACGCAGTATTTT.

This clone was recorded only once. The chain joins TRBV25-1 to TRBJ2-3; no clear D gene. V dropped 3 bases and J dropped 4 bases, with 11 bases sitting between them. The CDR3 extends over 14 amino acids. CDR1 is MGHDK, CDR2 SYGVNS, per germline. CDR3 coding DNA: TGTGCCAGCAGTGACCGAGTTCGGTCAGATACGCAGTATTTT. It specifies CASSDRVRSDTQYF. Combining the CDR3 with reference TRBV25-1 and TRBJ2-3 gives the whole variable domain EADIYQTPRYLVIGTGKKITLECSQTMGHDKMYWYQQDPGMELHLIHYSYGVNSTEKGDLSSESTVSRIRTEHFPLTLESARPSHTSQYLCASSDRVRSDTQYFGPGTRLTVL.

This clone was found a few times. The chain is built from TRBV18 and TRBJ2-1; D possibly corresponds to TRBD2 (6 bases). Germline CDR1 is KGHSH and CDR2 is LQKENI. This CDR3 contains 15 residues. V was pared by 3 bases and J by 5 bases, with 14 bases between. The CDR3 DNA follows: TGTGCCAGCTCACCGGGACTCGCGAACAACAATGAGCAGTTCTTC. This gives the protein CASSPGLANNNEQFF.

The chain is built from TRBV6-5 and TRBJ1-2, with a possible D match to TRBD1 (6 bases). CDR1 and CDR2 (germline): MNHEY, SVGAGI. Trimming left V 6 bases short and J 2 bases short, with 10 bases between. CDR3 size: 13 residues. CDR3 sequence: CASRRGQNYGYTF. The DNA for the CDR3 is TGTGCCAGCAGACGAGGACAGAACTATGGCTACACCTTC.

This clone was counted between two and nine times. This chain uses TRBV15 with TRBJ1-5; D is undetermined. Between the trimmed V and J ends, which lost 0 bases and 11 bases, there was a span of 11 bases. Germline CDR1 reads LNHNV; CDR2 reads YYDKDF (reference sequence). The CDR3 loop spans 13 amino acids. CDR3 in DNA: TGTGCCACCAGCAGAGATACAGATTATTCCCAGCATTTT. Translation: CATSRDTDYSQHF.

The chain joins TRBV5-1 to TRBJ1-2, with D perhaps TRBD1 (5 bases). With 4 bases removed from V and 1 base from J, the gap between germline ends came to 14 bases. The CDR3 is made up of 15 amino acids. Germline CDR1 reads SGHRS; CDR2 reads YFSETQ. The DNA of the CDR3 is TGCGCCAGCAGCGGGGGGACGGCGGATAACTATGGCTACACCTTC. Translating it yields CASSGGTADNYGYTF.

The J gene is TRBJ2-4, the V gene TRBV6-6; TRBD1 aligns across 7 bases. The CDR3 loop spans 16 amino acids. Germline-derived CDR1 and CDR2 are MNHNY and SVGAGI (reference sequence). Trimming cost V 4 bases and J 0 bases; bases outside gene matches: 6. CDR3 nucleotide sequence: TGTGCCAGCAGTTCCAGAGGGGGCCTAGCCAAAAACATTCAGTACTTC. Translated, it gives CASSSRGGLAKNIQYF.

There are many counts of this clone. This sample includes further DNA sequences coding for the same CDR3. CDR3 DNA: TGCGCCAGCAGTGAGAGGGGCTCTGGAAACACCATATATTTT. Translated, it gives CASSERGSGNTIYF. This chain connects TRBV10-1 to TRBJ1-3; TRBD1 is a possible D gene (5 bases). V lost 2 bases, J lost 0 bases, and 5 bases lay in between. This CDR3 spans 14 amino acids. Germline V gives CDR1 WNHNN, CDR2 SYGVQD (reference sequence).

This CDR3 is CASSPPAGGGNTEAFF. CDR3 bases: TGTGCCAGCTCACCACCGGCGGGGGGAGGGAACACTGAAGCTTTCTTT. The chain has TRBV18 and TRBJ1-1, with TRBD1 as a possible D gene (5 bases). The CDR3 sequence is 16 residues long. Germline CDR1 KGHSH, CDR2 LQKENI. Trimming removed 0 bases at V and 1 base at J, with 12 bases between.

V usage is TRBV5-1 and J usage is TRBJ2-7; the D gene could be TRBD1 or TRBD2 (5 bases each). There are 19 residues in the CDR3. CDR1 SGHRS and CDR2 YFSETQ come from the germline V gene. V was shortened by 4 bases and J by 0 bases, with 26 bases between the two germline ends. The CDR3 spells CASSLRGATMSIHSYEQYF. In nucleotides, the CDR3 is TGCGCCAGCAGCCTGCGAGGGGCCACGATGTCCATACACTCCTACGAGCAGTACTTC.

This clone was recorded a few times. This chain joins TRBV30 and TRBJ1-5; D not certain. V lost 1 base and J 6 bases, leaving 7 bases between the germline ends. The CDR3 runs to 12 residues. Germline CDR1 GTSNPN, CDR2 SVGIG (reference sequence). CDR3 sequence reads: CAWSEWGQPQHF. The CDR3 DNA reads TGTGCCTGGAGTGAATGGGGTCAGCCCCAGCATTTT. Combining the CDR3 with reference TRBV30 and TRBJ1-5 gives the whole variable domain SQTIHQWPATLVQPVGSPLSLECTVEGTSNPNLYWYRQAAGRGLQLLFYSVGIGQISSEVPQNLSASRPQDRQFILSSKKLLLSDSGFYLCAWSEWGQPQHFGDGTRLSIL.

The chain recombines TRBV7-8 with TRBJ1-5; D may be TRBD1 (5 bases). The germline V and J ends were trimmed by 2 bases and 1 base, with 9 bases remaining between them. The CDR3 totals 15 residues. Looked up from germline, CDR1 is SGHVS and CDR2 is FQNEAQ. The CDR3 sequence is CASSLRGTSNQPQHF. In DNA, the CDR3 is TGTGCCAGCAGCTTAAGGGGAACGAGCAATCAGCCCCAGCATTTT.

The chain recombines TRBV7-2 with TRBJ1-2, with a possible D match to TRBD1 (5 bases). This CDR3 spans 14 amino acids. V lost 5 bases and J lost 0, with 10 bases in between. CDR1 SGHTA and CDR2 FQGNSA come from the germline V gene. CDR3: CASSTRQSNYGYTF. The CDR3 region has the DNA TGTGCCAGCAGCACCAGACAGTCTAACTATGGCTACACCTTC.

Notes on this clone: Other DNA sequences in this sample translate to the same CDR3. CDR3 bases: TGTGCCAGTAGTATAGGTGGGACAGTGAACACTGAAGCTTTCTTT. This codes for CASSIGGTVNTEAFF. The chain uses TRBV19 and TRBJ1-1; 7 positions match TRBD1. Germline V gene lookup returns CDR1 LNHDA and CDR2 SQIVND (reference sequence). The CDR3 extends over 15 amino acids. V shed 1 base and J 0 bases; nucleotides not matched to a gene: 2. Together with reference TRBV19 and TRBJ1-1, the CDR3 gives the full variable domain: DGGITQSPKYLFRKEGQNVTLSCEQNLNHDAMYWYRQDPGQGLRLIYYSQIVNDFQKGDIAEGYSVSREKKESFPLTVTSAQKNPTAFYLCASSIGGTVNTEAFFGQGTRLTVV.

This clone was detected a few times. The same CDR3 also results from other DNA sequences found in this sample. CDR3 protein: CASSERETQYF. The DNA for the CDR3 is TGTGCCAGCAGCGAGCGGGAGACCCAGTACTTC. The chain recombines TRBV2 with TRBJ2-5; a weak D match, TRBD2 (5 bases). This CDR3 comprises 11 residues. Germline CDR1 is SNHLY and CDR2 is FYNNEI. V lost 6 bases, J lost 5 bases, and 7 bases lay in between.

The CDR3 region is CASSILTENTEAFF. DNA of the CDR3: TGTGCCAGTAGTATCCTTACGGAGAACACTGAAGCTTTCTTT. The chain carries TRBV19 and TRBJ1-1; D ambiguous. Trimming cost V 3 bases and J 1 base, with 9 bases left between them. The V gene's germline CDR1 is LNHDA and CDR2 SQIVND (reference sequence). CDR3 length equals 14 residues.

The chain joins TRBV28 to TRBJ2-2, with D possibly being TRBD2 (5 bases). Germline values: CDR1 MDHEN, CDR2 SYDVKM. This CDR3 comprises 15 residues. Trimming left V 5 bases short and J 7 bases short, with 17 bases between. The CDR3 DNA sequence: TGTGCCAGCAGTCCGTCTAGCACCCCCAGCGGGGAGCTGTTTTTT. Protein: CASSPSSTPSGELFF.

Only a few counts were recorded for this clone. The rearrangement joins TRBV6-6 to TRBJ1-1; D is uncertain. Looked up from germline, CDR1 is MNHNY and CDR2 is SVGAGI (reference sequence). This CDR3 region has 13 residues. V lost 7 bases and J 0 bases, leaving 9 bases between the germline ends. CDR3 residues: CASIRKMNTEAFF. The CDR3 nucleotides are TGTGCCAGCATCCGGAAGATGAACACTGAAGCTTTCTTT.

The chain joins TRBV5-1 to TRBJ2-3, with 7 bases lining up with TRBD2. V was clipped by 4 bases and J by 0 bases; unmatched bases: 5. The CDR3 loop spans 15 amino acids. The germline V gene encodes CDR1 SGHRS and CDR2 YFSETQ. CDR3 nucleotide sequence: TGCGCCAGCAGCAGTAGCGGGCTAAGCACAGATACGCAGTATTTT. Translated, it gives CASSSSGLSTDTQYF. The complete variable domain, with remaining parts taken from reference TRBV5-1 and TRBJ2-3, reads KAGVTQTPRYLIKTRGQQVTLSCSPISGHRSVSWYQQTPGQGLQFLFEYFSETQRNKGNFPGRFSGRQFSNSRSEMNVSTLELGDSALYLCASSSSGLSTDTQYFGPGTRLTVL.

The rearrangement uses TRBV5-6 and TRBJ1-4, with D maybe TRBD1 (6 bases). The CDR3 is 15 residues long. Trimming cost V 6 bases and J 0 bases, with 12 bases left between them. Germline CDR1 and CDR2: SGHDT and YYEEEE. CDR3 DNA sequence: TGTGCCAGCATCAAAAGGGGGGCAACTAATGAAAAACTGTTTTTT. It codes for CASIKRGATNEKLFF.

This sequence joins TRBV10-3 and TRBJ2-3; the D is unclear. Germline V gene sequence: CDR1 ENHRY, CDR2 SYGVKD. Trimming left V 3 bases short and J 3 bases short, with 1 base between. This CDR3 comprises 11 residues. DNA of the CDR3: TGTGCCATCAGTGAAACAGATACGCAGTATTTT. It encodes CAISETDTQYF.